The subject of this entry is one T cell receptor (beta chain). The antigen is not known. The CDR3 runs 17 residues. V trimming: 5 bases; J trimming: 5 bases; junction bases outside the gene matches: 12. Per germline, CDR1 SGHNT and CDR2 YENEEA. Both 60 Vbeta primers and 13 Jbeta primers went into the PCR. In the study's own analysis: The count from a later analysis was about 80 million unique TCR beta chains, some 12 million of them shared. Repertoires were generated with immunoSEQ multiplex PCR, while TCRdb's copy carries only in-frame clones and drops some. That table furnishes V, J and clone size, whereas the DNA furnished D and trimming. The table lists some 150,000 clones, 60% to 85% of them singletons, with around 7% in the top ten. The data originate from a study of cytomegalovirus exposure and HLA in healthy donors. Study information: Of the donors genotyped, about 390 in all, 75% to 85% fell in the Caucasian-associated ancestry cluster.

Study conclusions and caveats: A later analysis found TCR association rates differed by HLA locus, highest for DRB1 and lowest for HLA-C. In a later analysis, a missense DCLRE1C variant was linked to TCR beta V- and J-gene trimming.

The V gene is TRBV11-3, the J gene TRBJ2-3, with 11 positions matching TRBD1. The receptor's source is a man younger than 40 in good health and CMV-seronegative. Sequencing was done on a sample of PBMCs. The chain's CDR3 is CASSLAGQGAGIDTQYF. The DNA of the CDR3 is TGTGCCAGCAGCCTGGCCGGACAGGGGGCCGGTATAGATACGCAGTATTTT.